A selection of T cell receptor beta chains follows, all from one sample in a study of cytomegalovirus exposure and HLA in healthy donors. The assay was immunoSEQ multiplex PCR, and TCRdb's table has in-frame clones only and misses some. There are fewer than 200,000 clones in the sample; over 80% occur only once, and around 4.4% lies in the top ten. Sequencing was performed on PBMCs. All receptors come from a woman between 50 and 59 years old in good health and CMV-seropositive. CDR3s include the opening cysteine and the closing phenylalanine or tryptophan. Each record gives: clone size, CDR3 length, D gene, V gene, J gene, CDR3 protein, CDR3 DNA. D genes are given only for firm matches. Clone size appears in some rows only: once, few, many, or a class for an expanded clone.

size: -; length: 15; D: -; V: TRBV5-4; J: TRBJ2-1; CDR3: CASSVGGSGSNEQFF; DNA: TGTGCCAGCAGCGTCGGGGGTAGCGGTAGCAATGAGCAGTTCTTC
size: -; length: 15; D: -; V: TRBV18; J: TRBJ2-7; CDR3: CASSPTISQSYEQYF; DNA: TGTGCCAGCTCTCCAACCATTTCGCAGTCCTACGAGCAGTACTTC
size: -; length: 14; D: -; V: TRBV7-2; J: TRBJ1-2; CDR3: CASSLSNSNYGYTF; DNA: TGTGCCAGCAGCTTATCGAACTCTAACTATGGCTACACCTTC
size: -; length: 17; D: TRBD2; V: TRBV18; J: TRBJ2-1; CDR3: CASSRLLLADSYNEQFF; DNA: TGTGCCAGCTCACGGTTACTGCTAGCGGACTCCTACAATGAGCAGTTCTTC
size: few; length: 14; D: TRBD1; V: TRBV29-1; J: TRBJ1-5; CDR3: CSVEETGAAGVQHF; DNA: TGCAGCGTTGAAGAGACAGGGGCGGCCGGTGTCCAGCATTTT
size: -; length: 13; D: TRBD1; V: TRBV7-8; J: TRBJ1-2; CDR3: CASSLRDRSGYTF; DNA: TGTGCCAGCAGCTTAAGGGACAGATCTGGCTACACCTTC
size: few; length: 13; D: TRBD2; V: TRBV4-1; J: TRBJ2-1; CDR3: CASSQDRTSGQFF; DNA: TGCGCCAGCAGCCAAGATCGGACTAGCGGGCAGTTCTTC
size: -; length: 14; D: TRBD1; V: TRBV29-1; J: TRBJ2-3; CDR3: CSVGDRGRTDTQYF; DNA: TGCAGCGTTGGAGACAGGGGGCGCACAGATACGCAGTATTTT
size: -; length: 17; D: TRBD1; V: TRBV19; J: TRBJ1-1; CDR3: CASSIEGGTGSNTEAFF; DNA: TGTGCCAGTAGTATAGAGGGTGGGACAGGCTCGAACACTGAAGCTTTCTTT
size: -; length: 13; D: TRBD2; V: TRBV19; J: TRBJ2-3; CDR3: CAASGRGTDTQYF; DNA: TGTGCCGCCAGCGGGAGGGGCACAGATACGCAGTATTTT